Below are 23 T cell receptor beta chains sequenced from a single sample in a study of cytomegalovirus exposure and HLA in healthy donors. With 60 Vbeta and 13 Jbeta primers, the PCR was carried out. Data came from immunoSEQ multiplex PCR; TCRdb stores just in-frame clones and leaves some out. The sample yields approximately 100,000 clones, over 65% seen once. Specimen: PBMCs. The receptor set was obtained from a man in his 60s in good health and CMV-seropositive.

The chain recombines TRBV2 with TRBJ2-5; perhaps TRBD2 as D (7 bases). The CDR3 consists of 17 residues. Germline assignment: CDR1 SNHLY and CDR2 FYNNEI. V gave up 2 bases and J gave up 2 bases, with 18 bases separating them. CDR3 coding DNA: TGTGCCAGCAGTGAACAATGGGGGGGGGCCTCGCAAGAGACCCAGTACTTC. The encoded protein is CASSEQWGGASQETQYF.

V and J are TRBV2 and TRBJ1-5; 7 bases fit TRBD1. V lost 8 bases to trimming and J lost 3 bases; unmatched junction nucleotides: 4. Germline CDR1 is SNHLY and CDR2 is FYNNEI. This CDR3 is built from 13 residues. This CDR3 reads CASRGQSNQPQHF. The DNA for the CDR3 is TGTGCCAGCCGGGGACAGTCCAATCAGCCCCAGCATTTT.

V is TRBV25-1 and J is TRBJ2-6, with 7 bases fitting TRBD1. In germline, CDR1 is MGHDK, CDR2 SYGVNS. The trim removed 3 bases at V and 2 bases at J, leaving 7 bases unmatched. This CDR3 contains 17 residues. CDR3: CASSEWTGETGANVLTF. CDR3 nucleotide sequence: TGTGCCAGCAGTGAGTGGACAGGAGAGACTGGGGCCAACGTCCTGACTTTC.

This clone was counted only a few times. The chain has TRBV4-1 and TRBJ1-3; 7 bases line up with TRBD1. The CDR3 is made up of 16 amino acids. Germline V gene lookup returns CDR1 MGHRA and CDR2 YSYEKL. Losses at the gene ends were 1 base for V and 4 bases for J; bases not matched to a gene: 7. The CDR3 coding sequence is TGCGCCAGCAGCCAAGGGTATACAGGGGCAGGAAACACCATATATTTT. Translating gives CASSQGYTGAGNTIYF.

This CDR3 is CASSSTPEEEQFF. DNA of the CDR3: TGTGCCAGCAGCTCGACCCCGGAGGAGGAGCAGTTCTTC. The chain is built from TRBV7-9 and TRBJ2-1, with D possibly matching TRBD2 (5 bases). V gave up 4 bases and J gave up 10 bases, with 14 bases separating them. Germline loops: CDR1 SEHNR, CDR2 FQNEAQ (reference sequence). The CDR3 covers 13 residues. Using reference TRBV7-9 and TRBJ2-1 for the parts outside the CDR3, the full variable domain is DTGVSQNPRHKITKRGQNVTFRCDPISEHNRLYWYRQTLGQGPEFLTYFQNEAQLEKSRLLSDRFSAERPKGSFSTLEIQRTEQGDSAMYLCASSSTPEEEQFFGPGTRLTVL.

The chain carries TRBV5-4 and TRBJ1-2; 7 nucleotides align to TRBD1. The CDR3 is 15 residues long. Germline V lookup: CDR1 SGHNT, CDR2 YYREEE (reference sequence). The V gene end was trimmed by 2 bases and the J gene end by 4 bases; junction bases not matched to a gene: 8. The DNA of the CDR3 is TGTGCCAGCAGCTTCCCTACCAGGGGGACCTATGGCTACACCTTC. Its translation is CASSFPTRGTYGYTF.

The gene calls are TRBV27 and TRBJ1-5, with a possible D match to TRBD1 (6 bases). The V end was cut by 6 bases, the J end by 3 bases, with 9 bases between. This CDR3 region has 13 residues. Per germline, CDR1 MNHEY and CDR2 SMNVEV (reference sequence). CDR3 loop: CASRNRANQPQHF. CDR3 coding DNA: TGTGCCAGCAGAAACAGGGCCAATCAGCCCCAGCATTTT.

This chain connects TRBV11-1 to TRBJ1-5, with unresolved D. The V and J ends lost 4 bases and 8 bases respectively, with 12 bases between them. In germline, CDR1 is SGHAT, CDR2 FQDESV (reference sequence). This CDR3 comprises 13 residues. The CDR3 protein is CASSSLPAEPQHF. CDR3 DNA: TGTGCCAGCAGCTCCCTCCCCGCGGAGCCCCAGCATTTT.

The V call is TRBV27, the J call TRBJ1-3; 8 bases are shared with TRBD1. Looked up from germline, CDR1 is MNHEY and CDR2 is SMNVEV (reference sequence). Trimming cost V 8 bases and J 0 bases; bases outside gene matches: 6. CDR3 length equals 15 residues. The CDR3 region is CASRRTGTSGNTIYF. The CDR3 DNA is TGTGCCAGCCGGAGGACAGGGACCTCTGGAAACACCATATATTTT.

This chain joins TRBV28 and TRBJ2-7; 7 positions match TRBD1. Per germline, CDR1 MDHEN and CDR2 SYDVKM. CDR3 length: 18 amino acids. Unmatched junction bases numbered 23, after V lost 5 bases and J lost 7 bases. The CDR3 is CASSPRPTGAISSGEQYF. The CDR3, as DNA: TGTGCCAGCAGTCCCCGCCCAACAGGGGCCATCTCCTCTGGGGAGCAGTACTTC.

J is TRBJ2-5 and V is TRBV9, with D possibly matching TRBD2 (6 bases). The CDR3 spans 15 residues. V was trimmed by 0 bases and J by 1 base, leaving 10 bases between them. Germline CDR1 reads SGDLS; CDR2 reads YYNGEE. In nucleotides, the CDR3 is TGTGCCAGCAGCGTAGGGACTATACTCCAAGAGACCCAGTACTTC. Translated: CASSVGTILQETQYF.

V usage is TRBV27 and J usage is TRBJ2-2; maybe TRBD2 (6 bases). Germline V lookup: CDR1 MNHEY, CDR2 SMNVEV (reference sequence). Trimming shortened V by 9 bases and J by 3 bases, and 14 bases separated the two germline ends. This CDR3 comprises 14 residues. The DNA for the CDR3 is TGTGCCAGTCAGCCGGGACTCTACACCGGGGAGCTGTTTTTT. Translating it yields CASQPGLYTGELFF.

J is TRBJ1-1 and V is TRBV7-9; a possible D gene is TRBD1 (6 bases). This CDR3 is built from 14 residues. V was clipped by 8 bases and J by 5 bases, with 18 bases between them. CDR1 and CDR2 from the germline V gene are SEHNR and FQNEAQ (reference sequence). The chain's CDR3 is CASLQGQGETEAFF. In DNA, the CDR3 is TGTGCCAGCCTTCAGGGGCAGGGAGAGACTGAAGCTTTCTTT.

The rearrangement joins TRBV27 to TRBJ2-5; 9 bases are shared with TRBD2. CDR1 MNHEY and CDR2 SMNVEV come from the germline V gene (reference sequence). CDR3 size: 14 residues. V lost 5 bases, J lost 4 bases, and 5 bases stayed unmatched. The CDR3 sequence: CASSRSGGTETQYF. The CDR3 DNA is TGTGCCAGCAGTAGGAGCGGGGGGACAGAGACCCAGTACTTC.

This chain joins TRBV6-1 and TRBJ2-1, with 13 bases matching TRBD2. J gave up 8 bases and V 7 bases, and 8 bases lay outside the gene matches. Germline V gene sequence: CDR1 MNHNS, CDR2 SASEGT. This CDR3 region has 15 residues. The CDR3 loop is CASTRTSGGGYEQFF. The DNA for the CDR3 is TGTGCCAGCACCAGGACTAGCGGGGGCGGGTATGAGCAGTTCTTC.

CDR3 DNA sequence: TGTGCCAGCAGCAAAACGAGGGCCTACGAGCAGTACTTC. It encodes CASSKTRAYEQYF. This chain links TRBV7-9 with TRBJ2-7; the D gene is possibly TRBD2 (5 bases). Germline CDR1 SEHNR, CDR2 FQNEAQ (reference sequence). The CDR3 has 13 residues. V was trimmed by 5 bases and J by 2 bases, leaving 10 bases between them.

This clone was recorded once. The chain joins TRBV7-2 to TRBJ2-7, with TRBD1 as a possible D gene (5 bases). Germline values: CDR1 SGHTA, CDR2 FQGNSA. V shed 5 bases and J shed 4 bases, with 12 bases lying between them. The CDR3 spans 13 residues. The CDR3 here is CASSPSRQYEQYF. For the CDR3, the DNA is TGTGCCAGCAGCCCCTCGAGACAGTACGAGCAGTACTTC.

In this sample, this clone turned up a few times. The chain has TRBV5-5 and TRBJ1-5; D perhaps matches TRBD1 (6 bases). V was clipped by 0 bases and J by 10 bases, with 20 bases between them. Germline V lookup: CDR1 SGHKS, CDR2 YYEKEE (reference sequence). CDR3 length equals 16 residues. The CDR3, as DNA: TGTGCCAGCAGCTTGGGTCCCGGGACACTCCTGGAACCCCAGCATTTT. It translates to CASSLGPGTLLEPQHF.

The chain employs TRBV9 and TRBJ1-5; D is uncertain. Germline V gives CDR1 SGDLS, CDR2 YYNGEE. CDR3 size: 16 residues. The V and J ends lost 0 bases and 11 bases respectively, with 21 bases between them. The CDR3, as DNA: TGTGCCAGCAGCGTAGACAGCTCCCACCCCGGTATAGCCCAGCATTTT. It specifies CASSVDSSHPGIAQHF.

The chain carries TRBV14 and TRBJ1-2, with 9 positions matching TRBD1. Losses at the gene ends were 4 bases for V and 6 bases for J; bases not matched to a gene: 12. The CDR3 runs to 16 residues. Germline V gene sequence: CDR1 SGHDN, CDR2 FVKESK. The CDR3 protein is CASSPREWDRENGYTF. In nucleotides, the CDR3 is TGTGCCAGCAGCCCGCGAGAATGGGACAGGGAGAATGGCTACACCTTC.

The V and J genes are TRBV7-3 and TRBJ2-5; 9 nucleotides align to TRBD2. The CDR3 totals 14 residues. V lost 5 bases and J lost 4; bases outside the gene matches: 5. Germline V gives CDR1 SGHTA, CDR2 FQGTGA. The CDR3 DNA is TGTGCCAGCAGCCCCGGGACTAGCAGAGAGACCCAGTACTTC. Translation gives CASSPGTSRETQYF.

J is TRBJ2-5 and V is TRBV6-5; unclear D gene. The CDR3 loop spans 11 amino acids. Trimming removed 8 bases at V and 5 bases at J, with 9 bases between. Germline lookup yields CDR1 MNHEY and CDR2 SVGAGI. CDR3 bases: TGTGCCAGCCGGTTTTCGGAGACCCAGTACTTC. It codes for CASRFSETQYF.

The chain is built from TRBV11-3 and TRBJ1-1; 7 nucleotides agree with TRBD1. The junction had 12 bases not matched to a gene; V was cut back by 2 bases and J by 0 bases. The germline gives CDR1 SGHNT, CDR2 YENEEA. This CDR3 spans 18 amino acids. CDR3 in amino acids: CASSLKDRTNSMNTEAFF. CDR3 sequence (DNA): TGTGCCAGCAGCTTAAAGGACAGGACAAACTCAATGAACACTGAAGCTTTCTTT.